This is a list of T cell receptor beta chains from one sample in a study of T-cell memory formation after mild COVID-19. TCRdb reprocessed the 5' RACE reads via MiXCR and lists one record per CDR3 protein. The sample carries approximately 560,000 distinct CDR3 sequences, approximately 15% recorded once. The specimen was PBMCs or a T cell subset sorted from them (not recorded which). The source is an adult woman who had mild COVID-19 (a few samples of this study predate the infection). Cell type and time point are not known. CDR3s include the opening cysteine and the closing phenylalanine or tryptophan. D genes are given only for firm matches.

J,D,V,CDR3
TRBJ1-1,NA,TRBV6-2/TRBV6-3,CASSPGQSGRGPNTEAFF
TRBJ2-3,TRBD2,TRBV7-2,CASRVPGLAAGDTQYF
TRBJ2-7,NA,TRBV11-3,CASSSKYGSYEQYF
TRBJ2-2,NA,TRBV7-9,CASSPQGLTGELFF
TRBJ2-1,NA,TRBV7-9,CASSHPEENEQFF
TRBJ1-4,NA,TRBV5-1,CASRVEPTGNLYEKLFF
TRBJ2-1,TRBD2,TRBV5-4,CASSLALAGGPYNEQFF
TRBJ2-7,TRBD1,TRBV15,CATSRKSGTGAEQYF
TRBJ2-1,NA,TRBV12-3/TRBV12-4,CASSDGGAAEQFF
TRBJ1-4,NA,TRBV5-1,CASSLADPVRDEKLFF
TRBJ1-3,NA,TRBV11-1,CASSLSSASGNTIYF
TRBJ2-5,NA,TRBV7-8,CASSLGGPFQETQYF
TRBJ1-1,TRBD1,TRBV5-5,CASSPPWKEGATEAFF
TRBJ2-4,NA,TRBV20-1,CSARPSTGLAKNIQYF
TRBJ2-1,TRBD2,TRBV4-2,CASSQERPTSGSRNEQFF
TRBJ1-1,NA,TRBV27,CASSPNGGGTEAFF
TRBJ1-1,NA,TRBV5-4,CASSLTRVETEAFF
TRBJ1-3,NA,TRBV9,CASSVADGSGNTIYF
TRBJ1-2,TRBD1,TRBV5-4,CATHRGAPHGYTF
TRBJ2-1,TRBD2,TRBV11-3,CASSDEGASGGYNEQFF
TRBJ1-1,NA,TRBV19,CASRRPEGAEAFF
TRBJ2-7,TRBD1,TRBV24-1,CATSESRGPYEQYF
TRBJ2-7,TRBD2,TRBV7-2,CASTRGEGGLYEQYF
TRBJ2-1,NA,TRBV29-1,CSLPGYNEQFF
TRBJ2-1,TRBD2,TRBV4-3,CASSQGRTSATSYNEQFF
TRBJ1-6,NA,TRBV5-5,CASSWRAGDSYNSPLHF
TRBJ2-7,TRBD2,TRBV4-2,CASSQDAGGSLYEQYF
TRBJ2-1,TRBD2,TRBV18,CASSPPNSGGAPNEQFF
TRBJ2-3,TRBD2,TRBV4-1,CASSLTALVGGRSDTQYF
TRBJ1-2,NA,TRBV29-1,CSVDSGGYGYTF
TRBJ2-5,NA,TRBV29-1,CSVGGTREETQYF
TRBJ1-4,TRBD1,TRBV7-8,CASSLFRGRNEKLFF
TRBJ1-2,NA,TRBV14,CASSQAGIGGYTF
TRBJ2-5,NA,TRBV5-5,CASSFLDFETQYF
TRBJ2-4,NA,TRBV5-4,CASSFRGGPKNIQYF
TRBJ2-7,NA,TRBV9,CASSVGTLISYEQYF
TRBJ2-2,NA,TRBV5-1,CASSLDSLGTGELFF
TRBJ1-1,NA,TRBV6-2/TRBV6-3,CASSRGHNTEAFF
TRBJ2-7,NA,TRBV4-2,CASSHEAVSTYEQYF
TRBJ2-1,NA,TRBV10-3,CAISERAVSYNEQFF
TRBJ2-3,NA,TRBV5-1,CASSFLQGGGTDTQYF
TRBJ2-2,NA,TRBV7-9,CASSRRVSNTGELFF
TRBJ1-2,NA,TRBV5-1,CASSLTSRDTYGYTF
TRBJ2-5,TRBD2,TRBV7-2,CASRYTPTSGGQETQYF
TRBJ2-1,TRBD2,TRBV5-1,CASSSTSGSMNNEQFF
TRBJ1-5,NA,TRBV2,CASSGDRLTRNQPQHF
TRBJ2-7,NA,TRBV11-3,CASSLPRDGGPASASYEQYF
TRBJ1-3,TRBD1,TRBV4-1,CASSQDERGQTDQYF
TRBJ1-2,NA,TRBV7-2,CASSFTGQALDYGYTF
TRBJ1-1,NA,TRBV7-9,CASSLSPGAMNTEAFF
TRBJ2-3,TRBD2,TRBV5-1,CASSLDTAGGLTDTQYF
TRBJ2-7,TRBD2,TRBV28,CASSFMTSRRGYEQYF
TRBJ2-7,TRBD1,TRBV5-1,CASSLSGGNYEQYF
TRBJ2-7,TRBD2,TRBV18,CASSPERGPYEQYF
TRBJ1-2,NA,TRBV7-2,CASSLAPGLRSPYGYTF
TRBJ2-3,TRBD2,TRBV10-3,CAISESGLAGDTDTQYF
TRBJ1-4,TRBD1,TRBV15,CATSRDRDRSNEKLFF